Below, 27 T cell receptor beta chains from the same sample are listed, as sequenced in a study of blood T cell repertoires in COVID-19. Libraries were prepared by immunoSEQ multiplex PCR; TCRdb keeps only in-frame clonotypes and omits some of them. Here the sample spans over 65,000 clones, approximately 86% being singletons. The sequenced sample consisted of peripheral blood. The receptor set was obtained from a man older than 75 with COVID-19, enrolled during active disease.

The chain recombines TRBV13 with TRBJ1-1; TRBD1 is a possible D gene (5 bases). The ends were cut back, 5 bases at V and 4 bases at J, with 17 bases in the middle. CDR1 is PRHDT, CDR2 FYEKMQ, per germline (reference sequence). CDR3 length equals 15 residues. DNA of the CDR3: TGTGCCAGCAGCCCCGATTGGGGCGGCGGCACTGAAGCTTTCTTT. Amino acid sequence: CASSPDWGGGTEAFF.

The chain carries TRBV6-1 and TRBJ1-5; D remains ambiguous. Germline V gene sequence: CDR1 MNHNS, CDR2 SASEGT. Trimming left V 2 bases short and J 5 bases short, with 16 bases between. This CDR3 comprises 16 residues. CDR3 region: CASSESVGRIDQPQHF. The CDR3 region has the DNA TGTGCCAGCAGTGAATCGGTTGGCAGGATCGATCAGCCCCAGCATTTT.

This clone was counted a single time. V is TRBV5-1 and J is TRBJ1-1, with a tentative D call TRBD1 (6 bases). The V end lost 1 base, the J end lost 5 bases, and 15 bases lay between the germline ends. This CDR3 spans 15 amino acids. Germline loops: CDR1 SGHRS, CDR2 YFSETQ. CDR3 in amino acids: CASSLPLPQGTEAFF. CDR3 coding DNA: TGCGCCAGCAGCTTGCCATTACCTCAGGGGACTGAAGCTTTCTTT.

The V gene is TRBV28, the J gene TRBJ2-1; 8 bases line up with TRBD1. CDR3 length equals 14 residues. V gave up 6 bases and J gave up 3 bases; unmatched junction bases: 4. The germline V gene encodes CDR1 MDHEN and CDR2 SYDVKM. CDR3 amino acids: CASSWGQDYNEQFF. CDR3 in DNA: TGTGCCAGCAGCTGGGGACAGGACTACAATGAGCAGTTCTTC. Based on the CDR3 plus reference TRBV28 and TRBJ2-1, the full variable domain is DVKVTQSSRYLVKRTGEKVFLECVQDMDHENMFWYRQDPGLGLRLIYFSYDVKMKEKGDIPEGYSVSREKKERFSLILESASTNQTSMYLCASSWGQDYNEQFFGPGTRLTVL.

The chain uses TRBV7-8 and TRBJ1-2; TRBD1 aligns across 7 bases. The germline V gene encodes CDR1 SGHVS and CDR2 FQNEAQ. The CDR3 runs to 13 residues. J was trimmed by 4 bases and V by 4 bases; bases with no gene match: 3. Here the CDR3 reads CASSSRGLYGYTF. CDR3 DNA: TGTGCCAGCAGCTCTAGGGGGCTCTATGGCTACACCTTC.

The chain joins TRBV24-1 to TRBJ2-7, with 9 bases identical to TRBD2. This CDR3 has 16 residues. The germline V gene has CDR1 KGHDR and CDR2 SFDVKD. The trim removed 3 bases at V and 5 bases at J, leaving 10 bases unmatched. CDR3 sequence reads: CATSDRGGGAINEQYF. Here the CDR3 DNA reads TGTGCCACCAGTGATCGTGGCGGGGGGGCGATAAACGAGCAGTACTTC.

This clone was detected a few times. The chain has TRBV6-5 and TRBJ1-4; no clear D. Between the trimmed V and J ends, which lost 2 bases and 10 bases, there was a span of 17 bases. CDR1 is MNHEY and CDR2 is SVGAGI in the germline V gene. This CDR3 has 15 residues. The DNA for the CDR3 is TGTGCCAGCAGTTACGCCGCGGCGGGGTCGGGAAAACTGTTTTTT. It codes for CASSYAAAGSGKLFF.

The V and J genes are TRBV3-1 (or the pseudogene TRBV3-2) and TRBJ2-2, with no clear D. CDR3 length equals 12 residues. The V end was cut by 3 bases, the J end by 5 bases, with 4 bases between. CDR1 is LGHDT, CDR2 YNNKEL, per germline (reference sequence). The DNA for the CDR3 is TGTGCCAGCAGCCACGTGACCGGGGAGCTGTTTTTT. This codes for CASSHVTGELFF.

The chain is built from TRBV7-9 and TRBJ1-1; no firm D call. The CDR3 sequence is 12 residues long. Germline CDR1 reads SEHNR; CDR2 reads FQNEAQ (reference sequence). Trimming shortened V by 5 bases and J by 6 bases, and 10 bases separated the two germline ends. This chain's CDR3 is CASSLGYSEAFF. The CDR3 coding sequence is TGTGCCAGCAGCCTCGGTTATTCTGAAGCTTTCTTT.

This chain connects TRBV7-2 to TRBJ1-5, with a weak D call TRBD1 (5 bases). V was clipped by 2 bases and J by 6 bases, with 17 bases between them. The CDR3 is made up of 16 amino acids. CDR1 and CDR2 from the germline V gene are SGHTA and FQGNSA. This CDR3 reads CASSLRRQQVGQPQHF. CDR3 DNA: TGTGCCAGCAGCTTAAGGAGACAGCAGGTCGGTCAGCCCCAGCATTTT.

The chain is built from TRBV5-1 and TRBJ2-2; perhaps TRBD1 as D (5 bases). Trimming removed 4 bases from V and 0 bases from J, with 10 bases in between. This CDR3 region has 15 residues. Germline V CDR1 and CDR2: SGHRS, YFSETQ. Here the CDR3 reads CASSTGHANTGELFF. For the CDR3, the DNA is TGCGCCAGCAGCACAGGACACGCGAACACCGGGGAGCTGTTTTTT. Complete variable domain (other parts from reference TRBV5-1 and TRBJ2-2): KAGVTQTPRYLIKTRGQQVTLSCSPISGHRSVSWYQQTPGQGLQFLFEYFSETQRNKGNFPGRFSGRQFSNSRSEMNVSTLELGDSALYLCASSTGHANTGELFFGEGSRLTVL.

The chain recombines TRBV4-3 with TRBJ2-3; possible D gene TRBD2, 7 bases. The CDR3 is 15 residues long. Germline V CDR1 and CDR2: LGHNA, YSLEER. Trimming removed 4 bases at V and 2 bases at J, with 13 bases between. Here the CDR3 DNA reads TGCGCCAGCAGCCCCCTGGGGGGGGCCACAGATACGCAGTATTTT. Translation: CASSPLGGATDTQYF.

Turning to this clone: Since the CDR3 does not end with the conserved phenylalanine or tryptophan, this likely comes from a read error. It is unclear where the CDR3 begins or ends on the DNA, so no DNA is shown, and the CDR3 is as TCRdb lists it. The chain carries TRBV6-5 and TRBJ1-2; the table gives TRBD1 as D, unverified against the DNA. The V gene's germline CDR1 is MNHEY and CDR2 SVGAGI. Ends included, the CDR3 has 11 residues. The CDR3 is CASLCPGTLGY.

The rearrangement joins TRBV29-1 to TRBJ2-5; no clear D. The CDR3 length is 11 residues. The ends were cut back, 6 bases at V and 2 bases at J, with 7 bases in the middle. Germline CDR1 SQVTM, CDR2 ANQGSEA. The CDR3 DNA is TGCAGCGTCCAACGGCAAGAGACCCAGTACTTC. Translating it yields CSVQRQETQYF.

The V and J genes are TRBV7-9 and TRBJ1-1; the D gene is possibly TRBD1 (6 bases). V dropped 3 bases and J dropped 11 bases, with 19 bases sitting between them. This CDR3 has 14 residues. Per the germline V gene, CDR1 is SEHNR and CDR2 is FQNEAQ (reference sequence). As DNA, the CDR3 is TGTGCCAGCAGCTTCCAAAGGACAGACCCCGTGGCTTTCTTT. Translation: CASSFQRTDPVAFF. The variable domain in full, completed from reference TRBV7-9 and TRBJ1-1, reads DTGVSQNPRHKITKRGQNVTFRCDPISEHNRLYWYRQTLGQGPEFLTYFQNEAQLEKSRLLSDRFSAERPKGSFSTLEIQRTEQGDSAMYLCASSFQRTDPVAFFGQGTRLTVV.

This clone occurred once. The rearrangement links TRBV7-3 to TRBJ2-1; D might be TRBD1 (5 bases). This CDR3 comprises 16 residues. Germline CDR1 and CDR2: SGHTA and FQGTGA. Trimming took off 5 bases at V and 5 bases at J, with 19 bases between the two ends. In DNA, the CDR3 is TGTGCCAGCAGCAACAAGGTGGGCAGGGCGGACAATGAGCAGTTCTTC. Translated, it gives CASSNKVGRADNEQFF.

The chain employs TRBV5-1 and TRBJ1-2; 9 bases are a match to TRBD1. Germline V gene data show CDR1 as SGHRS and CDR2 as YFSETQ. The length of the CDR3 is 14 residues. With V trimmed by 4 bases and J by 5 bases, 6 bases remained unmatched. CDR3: CASSSGDRAYGYTF. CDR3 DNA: TGCGCCAGCAGCAGTGGGGACAGGGCGTATGGCTACACCTTC.

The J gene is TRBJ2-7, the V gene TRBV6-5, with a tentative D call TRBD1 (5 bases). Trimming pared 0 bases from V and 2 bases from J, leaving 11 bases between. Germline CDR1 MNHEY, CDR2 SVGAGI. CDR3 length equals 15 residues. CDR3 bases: TGTGCCAGCAGTTACTCGAAGGCAGGGCCCTACGAGCAGTACTTC. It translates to CASSYSKAGPYEQYF.

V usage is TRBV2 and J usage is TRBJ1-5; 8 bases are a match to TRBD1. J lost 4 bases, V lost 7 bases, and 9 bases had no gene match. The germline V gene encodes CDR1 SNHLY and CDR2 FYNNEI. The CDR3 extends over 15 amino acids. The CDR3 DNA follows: TGTGCCAGCATCAAGGACAGGGCCGGGAATCAGCCCCAGCATTTT. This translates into CASIKDRAGNQPQHF.

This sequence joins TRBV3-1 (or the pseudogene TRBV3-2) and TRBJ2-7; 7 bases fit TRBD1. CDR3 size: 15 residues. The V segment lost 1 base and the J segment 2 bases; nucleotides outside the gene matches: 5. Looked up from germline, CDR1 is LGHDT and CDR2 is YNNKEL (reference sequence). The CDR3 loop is CASSQASGQPYEQYF. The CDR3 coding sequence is TGTGCCAGCAGCCAAGCTTCGGGACAGCCCTACGAGCAGTACTTC.

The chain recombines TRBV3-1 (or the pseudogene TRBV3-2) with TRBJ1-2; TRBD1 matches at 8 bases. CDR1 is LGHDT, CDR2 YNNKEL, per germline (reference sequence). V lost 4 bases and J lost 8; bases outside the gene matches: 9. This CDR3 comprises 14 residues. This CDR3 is CASSLFQGAAGYTF. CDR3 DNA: TGTGCCAGCAGCCTTTTCCAGGGGGCAGCGGGCTACACCTTC.

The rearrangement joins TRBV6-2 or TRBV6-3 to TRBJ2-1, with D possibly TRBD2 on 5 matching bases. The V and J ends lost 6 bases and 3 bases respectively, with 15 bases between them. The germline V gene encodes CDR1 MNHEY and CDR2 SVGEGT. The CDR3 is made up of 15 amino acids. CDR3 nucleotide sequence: TGTGCCAGCAGCCAAGAGACGGGGTACTACAATGAGCAGTTCTTC. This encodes CASSQETGYYNEQFF.

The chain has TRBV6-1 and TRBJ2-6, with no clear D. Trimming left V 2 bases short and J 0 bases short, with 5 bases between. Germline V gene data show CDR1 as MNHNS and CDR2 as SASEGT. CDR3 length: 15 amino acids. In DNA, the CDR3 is TGTGCCAGCAGTGAAACAGTCTCTGGGGCCAACGTCCTGACTTTC. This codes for CASSETVSGANVLTF.

As DNA, the CDR3 is TGTGCCAGCAGCCGAGAAGGTGGGGCTCGGCCGAACACTGAAGCTTTCTTT. It codes for CASSREGGARPNTEAFF. The chain recombines TRBV11-2 with TRBJ1-1; possible D gene TRBD1, 5 bases. With 5 bases removed from V and 1 base from J, the gap between germline ends came to 20 bases. This CDR3 comprises 17 residues. In germline, CDR1 is SGHAT, CDR2 FQNNGV.

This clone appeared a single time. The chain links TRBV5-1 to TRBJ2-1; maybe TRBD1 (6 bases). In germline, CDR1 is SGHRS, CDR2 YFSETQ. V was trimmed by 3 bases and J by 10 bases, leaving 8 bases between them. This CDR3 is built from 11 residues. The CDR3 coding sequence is TGCGCCAGCAGCTCCCAGGGGGAGCAGTTCTTC. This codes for CASSSQGEQFF.

CDR3 nucleotide sequence: TGCAGTGTACACCACCGAACTGAAGCTTTCTTT. Translation: CSVHHRTEAFF. The V gene is TRBV20-1, the J gene TRBJ1-1; no definite D call. CDR1 and CDR2 from the germline V gene are DFQATT and SNEGSKA (reference sequence). This CDR3 region has 11 residues. Trimming shortened V by 7 bases and J by 5 bases, and 11 bases separated the two germline ends.

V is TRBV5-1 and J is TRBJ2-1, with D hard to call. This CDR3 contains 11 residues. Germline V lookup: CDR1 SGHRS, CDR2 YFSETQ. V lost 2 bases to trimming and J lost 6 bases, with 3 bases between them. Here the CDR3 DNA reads TGCGCCAGCAGCTTCAGCAATGAGCAGTTCTTC. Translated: CASSFSNEQFF.